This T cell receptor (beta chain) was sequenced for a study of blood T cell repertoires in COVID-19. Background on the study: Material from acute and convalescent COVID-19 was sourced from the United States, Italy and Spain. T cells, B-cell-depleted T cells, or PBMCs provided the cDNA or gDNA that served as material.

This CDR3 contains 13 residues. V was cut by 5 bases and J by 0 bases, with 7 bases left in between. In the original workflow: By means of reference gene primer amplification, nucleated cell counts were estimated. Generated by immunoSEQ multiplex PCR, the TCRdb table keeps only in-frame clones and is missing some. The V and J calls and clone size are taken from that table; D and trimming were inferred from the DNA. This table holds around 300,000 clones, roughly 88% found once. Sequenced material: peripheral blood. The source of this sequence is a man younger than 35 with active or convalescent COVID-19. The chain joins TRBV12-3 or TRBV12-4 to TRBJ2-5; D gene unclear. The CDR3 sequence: CASSPRDQETQYF. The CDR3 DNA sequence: TGTGCCAGCAGTCCCCGGGACCAAGAGACCCAGTACTTC.